This T cell receptor (beta chain) was profiled in a study of CD8+ T cells in alopecia areata (dated 2018 in TCRdb). Background for the entire study: High-throughput TCRbeta sequencing was used to examine T cell clonal expansion in alopecia areata in both the C3H/HeJ mouse model and human patients. The RNA source kit depended on sample type: the PAXgene miRNA kit for fixed scalp, the miRNeasy kit for PBMCs, and the RNeasy kit for mouse skin. Clonality in the scalp was compared among normal scalp (n=4), patchy alopecia areata scalp (n=8), and alopecia totalis/universalis scalp (n=8). In humans, TCRbeta sequencing was performed on scalp tissue and on sorted CD4+ and CD8+ peripheral blood T cells from healthy controls and from patients with patchy or totalis/universalis alopecia areata. Amplification of TCRbeta CDR3 regions was done by immunoSEQ multiplex PCR using 35 Vbeta forward primers and 13 Jbeta reverse primers.

The research as a whole found: Compared with normal scalp, lesional scalp had higher clonality and more expanded CD8+ clones, particularly in alopecia totalis/universalis, a pattern that suggests antigenic drive. Scalp TCR repertoire analysis is complicated because resident alphabeta T cells in normal human skin are also sequenced, whereas mouse skin is dominated by gammadelta T cells. Shared TCR sequences between patients were less evident than in mice, which may be partly attributable to HLA diversity in the patient population.

The method was the immunoSEQ multiplex PCR assay. RNA was extracted from all samples and reverse transcribed into cDNA, which served as template for TCR sequencing. SuperScript III was used for first-strand cDNA synthesis, primed with a 2:1 mix of oligo-dT and random hexamers. A synthetic immune receptor repertoire was used to assess amplification bias, and residual bias was removed computationally. In the authors' own workflow: Raw reads were preprocessed for error removal, and CDR3 was defined according to IMGT conventions as running from the conserved cysteine to phenylalanine. To get clonality, Shannon entropy was normalized by log2 of the number of productive unique TCRs and the result was subtracted from 1. Whether scalp clones were CD4 or CD8 was inferred by matching scalp TCRbeta sequences against CD4 and CD8 repertoires sorted from blood. TCRdb carries this immuneACCESS record with in-frame sequences only. Its versions omit some clonotypes, under half of them owing to an unresolved V gene in the studies checked, with the rest unexplained. D and trimming were read from the DNA, whereas the V and J calls and clone size are those reported in that table. Within this sample are more than 90,000 clones, with over 60% of them counted one time only. The top ten clonotypes cover 2.8% of the sample.

With respect to this clone: It lacks a known antigen. Per-nucleotide qualities are absent, and no much larger clonotype sits a single base away.

After PBMCs were isolated by density centrifugation and stained for CD3, CD4 and CD8, a FACSAria was used to sort CD4+ and CD8+ T cells. Unaffected controls provided scalp biopsies and blood samples. Sequencing was done on a sample of CD4+ T cells sorted from blood. The clonotype was recovered from a human donor in good health.

The CDR3 corresponds to CASTNNRKAYEQYF. The DNA is as follows: TGTGCCAGCACCAACAACCGCAAAGCCTACGAGCAGTACTTC. The V gene is TRBV7-2 and the J gene is TRBJ2-7, with the D gene too uncertain to name. CDR1 and CDR2, per the germline V gene, are SGHTA and FQGNSA. From the cysteine up to the phenylalanine, the CDR3 has a length of 14 residues. The kept DNA is CDR3 alone, 42 bases in frame from the first base. V and J are truncated by 7 bases and 2 bases respectively, leaving an intervening sequence of 15 bases.